Following are 18 T cell receptor beta chains from one sample sequenced in a study of blood T cell repertoires in COVID-19. Profiling relied on immunoSEQ multiplex PCR, and the TCRdb table lists in-frame clones only, not all of them. This sample carries approximately 490,000 clones, around 90% of them seen once, and the ten largest clones take approximately 0.7%. Sequenced input: PBMCs or T cells enriched from blood (not recorded which). All receptors come from a young woman who had recovered from COVID-19.

The chain combines TRBV6-5 with TRBJ1-2, with unresolved D. The CDR3 is 14 residues long. The germline V and J ends were trimmed by 6 bases and 8 bases, with 19 bases remaining between them. Germline loops: CDR1 MNHEY, CDR2 SVGAGI. CDR3 residues: CASREPYLQLGYTF. The CDR3 DNA sequence: TGTGCCAGCAGGGAGCCTTACCTCCAACTGGGCTACACCTTC.

V and J are TRBV2 and TRBJ1-1, with a possible D match to TRBD1 (6 bases). V gave up 7 bases and J gave up 7 bases, with 10 bases separating them. The germline gives CDR1 SNHLY, CDR2 FYNNEI. The CDR3 sequence is 11 residues long. The CDR3 loop is CASMGASEAFF. The CDR3 DNA is TGTGCCAGCATGGGGGCCAGTGAAGCTTTCTTT.

V and J are TRBV5-1 and TRBJ2-7; D is uncertain. Trimming pared 2 bases from V and 7 bases from J, leaving 13 bases between. The CDR3 is 13 amino acids. From germline, CDR1 is SGHRS and CDR2 YFSETQ. CDR3 sequence reads: CASSLGGLVEQYF. CDR3 sequence (DNA): TGCGCCAGCAGCTTAGGCGGATTAGTGGAGCAGTACTTC.

The chain employs TRBV5-1 and TRBJ1-4; possible D gene TRBD1, 6 bases. This CDR3 is 15 amino acids long. Trimming removed 0 bases at V and 4 bases at J, with 10 bases between. In germline, CDR1 is SGHRS, CDR2 YFSETQ. CDR3 region: CASSLGGQSNEKLFF. As DNA, the CDR3 is TGCGCCAGCAGCTTGGGGGGGCAGAGTAATGAAAAACTGTTTTTT.

This clone was observed a single time. The chain employs TRBV29-1 and TRBJ1-5; TRBD1 is a possible D gene (5 bases). The length of the CDR3 is 15 residues. The germline gives CDR1 SQVTM, CDR2 ANQGSEA. V dropped 7 bases and J dropped 6 bases, with 22 bases sitting between them. DNA for the CDR3: TGCAGCGCGGGGCGGTCGTGGGCAGGAGGTCAGCCCCAGCATTTT. Its translation is CSAGRSWAGGQPQHF.

The V call is TRBV4-1, the J call TRBJ1-3, with D uncertain. Germline values: CDR1 MGHRA, CDR2 YSYEKL. The CDR3 has 15 amino acids. V gave up 0 bases and J gave up 2 bases, with 8 bases separating them. The CDR3 DNA reads TGCGCCAGCAGCCAAGAAGGCGGTCCTGGAAACACCATATATTTT. Amino acids: CASSQEGGPGNTIYF.

The V gene is TRBV11-2, the J gene TRBJ2-3; 10 bases map to TRBD2. The V and J ends lost 0 bases and 2 bases, in that order; junction bases with no gene match: 5. Germline loops: CDR1 SGHAT, CDR2 FQNNGV. The CDR3 spans 17 residues. Here the CDR3 reads CASSLEWTSGITDTQYF. In DNA form, the CDR3 reads TGTGCCAGCAGCTTAGAGTGGACTAGCGGAATCACAGATACGCAGTATTTT.

The V gene is TRBV2, the J gene TRBJ1-2, with 12 positions matching TRBD1. Germline V gene sequence: CDR1 SNHLY, CDR2 FYNNEI. CDR3 length equals 16 residues. V trimming: 1 base; J trimming: 4 bases; junction bases outside the gene matches: 4. CDR3 sequence: CASSEEGQGAGYGYTF. The CDR3 nucleotides are TGTGCCAGCAGTGAAGAGGGACAGGGGGCAGGCTATGGCTACACCTTC.

This CDR3 is CASSQQGSKQTQYF. DNA for the CDR3: TGTGCCAGCAGCCAACAGGGGTCTAAACAGACCCAGTACTTC. The chain carries TRBV5-5 and TRBJ2-5; TRBD1 matches at 7 bases. The V and J ends lost 4 bases and 6 bases, in that order; junction bases with no gene match: 9. The CDR3 runs 14 residues. Germline V gives CDR1 SGHKS, CDR2 YYEKEE (reference sequence).

Turning to this clone: Other DNA sequences in the sample encode the same CDR3. J is TRBJ2-7 and V is TRBV7-8; the match to TRBD2 covers 8 bases. J gave up 3 bases and V 1 base, and 2 bases lay outside the gene matches. CDR1 is SGHVS and CDR2 is FQNEAQ in the germline V gene. This CDR3 region has 14 residues. CDR3 in DNA: TGTGCCAGCAGCTTAGGGCTAGCGGGCTACGAGCAGTACTTC. Its translation is CASSLGLAGYEQYF.

The chain joins TRBV30 to TRBJ2-2; D perhaps matches TRBD2 (5 bases). With 2 bases removed from V and 3 bases from J, the gap between germline ends came to 16 bases. The CDR3 totals 16 residues. The V gene's germline CDR1 is GTSNPN and CDR2 SVGIG (reference sequence). CDR3 DNA sequence: TGTGCCTGGAGTCGACCCCGGGGAGACTACACCGGGGAGCTGTTTTTT. Amino acid sequence: CAWSRPRGDYTGELFF.

This chain uses TRBV19 with TRBJ2-5; 9 bases line up with TRBD2. Germline lookup yields CDR1 LNHDA and CDR2 SQIVND (reference sequence). The ends lost 4 bases at V and 3 bases at J; junction bases unmatched: 3. The CDR3 runs 14 residues. DNA for the CDR3: TGTGCCAGTAGTACGACTAGCGGCGAAGAGACCCAGTACTTC. Residues: CASSTTSGEETQYF.

The rearrangement uses TRBV30 and TRBJ1-2; TRBD1 might be the D (6 bases). V gave up 2 bases and J gave up 6 bases, with 19 bases separating them. This CDR3 comprises 15 residues. Germline V gene sequence: CDR1 GTSNPN, CDR2 SVGIG (reference sequence). CDR3: CAWSRRGNPYDGYTF. CDR3 coding DNA: TGTGCCTGGAGTCGCAGGGGAAATCCTTACGATGGCTACACCTTC.

The chain joins TRBV30 to TRBJ2-3; D remains unclear. Per the germline V gene, CDR1 is GTSNPN and CDR2 is SVGIG (reference sequence). Trimming took off 0 bases at V and 3 bases at J, with 10 bases between the two ends. CDR3 size: 14 residues. This CDR3 is CAWSVPGLTDTQYF. In DNA, the CDR3 is TGTGCCTGGAGTGTACCAGGTCTAACAGATACGCAGTATTTT.

V is TRBV5-4 and J is TRBJ2-7; 7 nucleotides align to TRBD2. This CDR3 has 15 amino acids. Trimming at V came to 2 bases and at J to 5 bases, leaving 10 bases not matched to a gene. Per the germline V gene, CDR1 is SGHNT and CDR2 is YYREEE (reference sequence). The CDR3 DNA is TGTGCCAGCAGCTTTGGGCGGGGAGGGACGGACGAGCAGTACTTC. Translating it yields CASSFGRGGTDEQYF. Full variable domain (rest looked up from reference TRBV5-4 and TRBJ2-7): ETGVTQSPTHLIKTRGQQVTLRCSSQSGHNTVSWYQQALGQGPQFIFQYYREEENGRGNFPPRFSGLQFPNYSSELNVNALELDDSALYLCASSFGRGGTDEQYFGPGTRLTVT.

The DNA for the CDR3 is TGCGCCAGCAGCTCTCAACAGGGTGGACGAGATACGCAGTATTTT. Translating gives CASSSQQGGRDTQYF. The chain couples TRBV5-1 to TRBJ2-3; D is perhaps TRBD1 (6 bases). The CDR3 loop spans 15 amino acids. Germline V gene lookup returns CDR1 SGHRS and CDR2 YFSETQ. V was trimmed by 3 bases and J by 5 bases, leaving 16 bases between them.

V gene TRBV12-5 combines with J gene TRBJ1-4, with a possible D match to TRBD1 (5 bases). The CDR3 totals 15 residues. The ends were cut back, 5 bases at V and 6 bases at J, with 16 bases in the middle. Germline loops: CDR1 LGHNT, CDR2 FRNRAP. DNA of the CDR3: TGTGCTAGTGGTCCTTTAGGGGATCCGGATGAAAAACTGTTTTTT. It is translated as CASGPLGDPDEKLFF.

This clone was observed a handful of times. The rearrangement uses TRBV18 and TRBJ1-5; 9 bases line up with TRBD1. Losses at the gene ends were 3 bases for V and 5 bases for J; bases not matched to a gene: 8. Germline V CDR1 and CDR2: KGHSH, LQKENI. This CDR3 has 16 amino acids. The CDR3 DNA is TGTGCCAGCTCACCGGGACAGGGAAGTAGGGATCAGCCCCAGCATTTT. Amino acids: CASSPGQGSRDQPQHF.